This TCR beta chain was observed in a study of T-cell reconstitution after alpha-beta-depleted transplantation in children. This CDR3 has 14 residues. V lost 5 bases, J lost 0 bases, and 8 bases lay in between. Germline V gene lookup returns CDR1 MNHNS and CDR2 SASEGT. This clonotype has only a few counts. Unique molecular identifiers were built into the TCRbeta library. A single record per CDR3 protein comes from TCRdb applying MiXCR to the PCR reads. There are roughly 300,000 distinct CDR3 sequences in the sample; approximately 9.8% occur only once, and about 9.5% lies in the top ten. This material consisted of PBMCs from the stem cell graft donor, taken from the stem cell graft. The receptor was derived from a human donor who donated a stem cell graft to a child with SCID. V and J are TRBV6-1 and TRBJ1-3; D is possibly TRBD1 (5 bases). This CDR3 is CASSLQGSGNTIYF. The CDR3 nucleotides are TGTGCCAGCAGTCTCCAGGGCTCTGGAAACACCATATATTTT.